These 26 T cell receptor beta chains were sequenced from one sample in a study of blood T cells in healthy people across ages. Together with a sample-barcoded 5' primer, a J-beta primer mix was included in a second PCR lasting about 7 to 11 cycles. Each CDR3 protein is one row after TCRdb ran MiXCR on the 5' RACE reads. The table shows around 750,000 distinct CDR3 sequences, with roughly 53% occurring only once. Sequencing used blood. These receptors came from a man older than 75 in good health.

This clonotype was observed once. The rearrangement joins TRBV27 to TRBJ2-1; tentatively, D is TRBD2 (5 bases). This CDR3 region has 13 residues. The ends were cut back, 5 bases at V and 6 bases at J, with 11 bases in the middle. Germline loops: CDR1 MNHEY, CDR2 SMNVEV (reference sequence). CDR3 region: CASSVRRPNEQFF. The CDR3 DNA sequence: TGTGCCAGCAGTGTTCGGAGGCCCAATGAGCAGTTCTTC.

The chain employs TRBV7-2 and TRBJ1-5, with 9 bases aligning to TRBD1. Germline V lookup: CDR1 SGHTA, CDR2 FQGNSA. The CDR3 has 15 residues. V lost 5 bases and J lost 5; bases outside the gene matches: 7. CDR3 coding DNA: TGTGCCAGCAGCCTACGGACAGGGGCATATCAGCCCCAGCATTTT. Amino acids: CASSLRTGAYQPQHF. The whole variable domain, filled in from reference TRBV7-2 and TRBJ1-5, reads GAGVSQSPSNKVTEKGKDVELRCDPISGHTALYWYRQSLGQGLEFLIYFQGNSAPDKSGLPSDRFSAERTGGSVSTLTIQRTQQEDSAVYLCASSLRTGAYQPQHFGDGTRLSIL.

The gene calls are TRBV12-3 or TRBV12-4 and TRBJ1-5; no reliable D call. CDR3 size: 13 residues. The V and J ends lost 6 bases and 0 bases respectively, with 6 bases between them. CDR3 protein: CASSLFSNQPQHF. CDR3 coding DNA: TGTGCCAGCAGCCTTTTTAGCAATCAGCCCCAGCATTTT.

V and J are TRBV25-1 and TRBJ1-2, with 8 bases matching TRBD1. Losses at the gene ends were 5 bases for V and 8 bases for J; bases not matched to a gene: 7. Per germline, CDR1 MGHDK and CDR2 SYGVNS. CDR3 size: 13 residues. Here the CDR3 reads CASSRTGNEGYTF. DNA of the CDR3: TGTGCCAGCAGTAGGACAGGGAACGAGGGCTACACCTTC.

The genes are TRBV5-4 and TRBJ2-4; D remains ambiguous. The J call may not be correct, given that the DNA end is closer to TRBJ2-5. Germline CDR1 and CDR2: SGHNT and YYREEE (reference sequence). CDR3 length: 14 amino acids. The CDR3, as DNA: TGTGCCAGCAGCTCGCCCGCTCCTTTCGAGACCCAGTACTTC. Its protein is CASSSPAPFETQYF.

This clonotype has a handful of counts. Here the CDR3 reads CASSLPGQNYGYTF. The DNA of the CDR3 is TGTGCCAGCAGTTTACCGGGACAAAACTATGGCTACACCTTC. The chain recombines TRBV28 with TRBJ1-2; weak D call: TRBD1 (6 bases). Germline CDR1 and CDR2: MDHEN and SYDVKM. Trimming shortened V by 2 bases and J by 2 bases, and 9 bases separated the two germline ends. This CDR3 has 14 amino acids.

V is TRBV5-1 and J is TRBJ2-7, with 8 bases matching TRBD1. The V segment lost 6 bases and the J segment 3 bases; nucleotides outside the gene matches: 8. Germline V gene data show CDR1 as SGHRS and CDR2 as YFSETQ. The CDR3 runs to 14 residues. For the CDR3, the DNA is TGCGCCAGCAATATCCCGGGACAGGACTACGAGCAGTACTTC. Its translation: CASNIPGQDYEQYF. Complete variable domain (other parts from reference TRBV5-1 and TRBJ2-7): KAGVTQTPRYLIKTRGQQVTLSCSPISGHRSVSWYQQTPGQGLQFLFEYFSETQRNKGNFPGRFSGRQFSNSRSEMNVSTLELGDSALYLCASNIPGQDYEQYFGPGTRLTVT.

This sequence joins TRBV5-1 and TRBJ2-2, with 8 positions matching TRBD1. V trimming: 9 bases; J trimming: 0 bases; junction bases outside the gene matches: 7. The CDR3 has 15 amino acids. Germline V gene data show CDR1 as SGHRS and CDR2 as YFSETQ. This CDR3 is CATSIQGANTGELFF. In DNA form, the CDR3 reads TGCGCCACTTCGATACAGGGGGCGAACACCGGGGAGCTGTTTTTT.

In its sample, this clonotype was seen a few times. The rearrangement joins TRBV5-1 to TRBJ2-6; D remains unclear. The CDR3 spans 14 residues. The V gene's germline CDR1 is SGHRS and CDR2 YFSETQ. Trimming removed 5 bases at V and 3 bases at J, with 9 bases between. CDR3 loop: CASRELGGANVLTF. The CDR3 nucleotides read TGCGCCAGCAGGGAACTGGGTGGGGCCAACGTCCTGACTTTC.

The chain combines TRBV29-1 with TRBJ2-7; no reliable D call. This CDR3 has 12 amino acids. Germline lookup yields CDR1 SQVTM and CDR2 ANQGSEA. The V gene lost 4 bases and the J gene lost 4 bases, with 11 bases spanning the gap. The CDR3 loop reads CSVGFDGYEQYF. The DNA for the CDR3 is TGCAGCGTTGGATTCGACGGATACGAGCAGTACTTC.

Details on this clonotype: With a much larger clone just one base away, this may be a read error. V and J are TRBV12-3 or TRBV12-4 and TRBJ2-1; 8 bases are a match to TRBD2. CDR3 length equals 14 residues. Trimming removed 7 bases from V and 8 bases from J; junction bases left unmatched: 10. As DNA, the CDR3 is TGTGCCAGCACTATACGAGCGGGAGTCCATGAGCAGTTCTTC. Encoded protein: CASTIRAGVHEQFF.

The rearrangement links TRBV5-1 to TRBJ2-7, with 12 bases lining up with TRBD2. Germline CDR1 reads SGHRS; CDR2 reads YFSETQ. With V trimmed by 0 bases and J by 1 base, 20 bases remained unmatched. The CDR3 extends over 22 amino acids. CDR3 residues: CASSLGLAGGYSETPRSYEQYF. CDR3 coding DNA: TGCGCCAGCAGCTTGGGCCTAGCGGGAGGGTACTCAGAAACCCCACGGTCCTACGAGCAGTACTTC.

CDR3 nucleotide sequence: TGTGCCAGCAGCTTAGTTGGAGCGGGACTCCCTTTCAATGAGCAGTTCTTC. Its translation is CASSLVGAGLPFNEQFF. J is TRBJ2-1 and V is TRBV11-2; 7 bases are shared with TRBD2. V gave up 1 base and J gave up 6 bases; unmatched junction bases: 12. Germline values: CDR1 SGHAT, CDR2 FQNNGV. The CDR3 is made up of 17 amino acids.

This chain joins TRBV28 and TRBJ2-7; D gene uncertain. The germline V gene encodes CDR1 MDHEN and CDR2 SYDVKM. CDR3 length: 13 amino acids. V was pared by 5 bases and J by 3 bases, with 11 bases between. CDR3 DNA sequence: TGTGCCAGCAGTCTGCCCCCCTTCTACGAGCAGTACTTC. Encoded protein: CASSLPPFYEQYF.

J is TRBJ1-2 and V is TRBV11-2; the match to TRBD1 covers 9 bases. Germline V lookup: CDR1 SGHAT, CDR2 FQNNGV. This CDR3 has 14 amino acids. V was clipped by 3 bases and J by 4 bases; unmatched bases: 3. The DNA for the CDR3 is TGTGCCAGCAGCTTTACAGGGGGCGCCTATGGCTACACCTTC. Its protein is CASSFTGGAYGYTF.

This clonotype showed up just a few times. The chain links TRBV29-1 to TRBJ2-5, with 11 nucleotides matching TRBD1. Germline V gene sequence: CDR1 SQVTM, CDR2 ANQGSEA. The CDR3 consists of 13 residues. V was pared by 7 bases and J by 11 bases, with 12 bases of the junction left unmatched. The CDR3 DNA follows: TGCAGCGCGGGGGGACAGGGGGTAGGGGAGCAGTACTTC. Translation gives CSAGGQGVGEQYF.

A few counts support this clonotype. The chain has TRBV29-1 and TRBJ2-1, with 8 nucleotides matching TRBD1. This CDR3 has 15 residues. V shed 4 bases, J shed 7 bases, and the junction held 12 bases outside the gene matches. Germline V gene data show CDR1 as SQVTM and CDR2 as ANQGSEA. CDR3 nucleotide sequence: TGCAGCGTTGGGACAGGGAGCGGGCATCTAAATGAGCAGTTCTTC. This sequence encodes CSVGTGSGHLNEQFF.

This clonotype was seen a handful of times. V usage is TRBV7-9 and J usage is TRBJ1-2; D uncertain. V shed 5 bases and J shed 4 bases, with 14 bases lying between them. In germline, CDR1 is SEHNR, CDR2 FQNEAQ (reference sequence). This CDR3 has 14 amino acids. The CDR3 loop reads CASSPSWGGYGYTF. The CDR3 bases are TGTGCCAGCAGCCCTAGCTGGGGAGGCTATGGCTACACCTTC.

The rearrangement links TRBV20-1 to TRBJ2-1; 12 bases fit TRBD2. The ends lost 3 bases at V and 9 bases at J; junction bases unmatched: 12. Germline loops: CDR1 DFQATT, CDR2 SNEGSKA (reference sequence). This CDR3 contains 16 residues. The CDR3 region is CSARDRLAGVMSEQFF. CDR3 DNA sequence: TGCAGTGCTAGGGACCGACTAGCGGGAGTTATGAGTGAGCAGTTCTTC.

Regarding this clonotype: At one boundary the junction diverges from the germline segment, which might be a read error. This CDR3 is CANSRTGSSDNVLTF. The CDR3 coding sequence is TGCGCCAACAGCAGAACGGGGTCCTCAGACAACGTCCTGACTTTC. The chain employs TRBV5-1 and TRBJ2-6; a possible D gene is TRBD2 (5 bases). In germline, CDR1 is SGHRS, CDR2 YFSETQ. The CDR3 runs to 15 residues.

The chain carries TRBV7-2 and TRBJ2-5; D is perhaps TRBD2 (6 bases). V lost 6 bases to trimming and J lost 7 bases, with 9 bases between them. The CDR3 has 11 residues. Looked up from germline, CDR1 is SGHTA and CDR2 is FQGNSA. In DNA, the CDR3 is TGTGCCAGCAGTCGGGGAGGGACCCAGTACTTC. It encodes CASSRGGTQYF.

The chain uses TRBV9 and TRBJ2-2; tentatively, D is TRBD1 (6 bases). Per the germline V gene, CDR1 is SGDLS and CDR2 is YYNGEE. CDR3 length equals 15 residues. V shed 5 bases and J shed 3 bases, with 14 bases lying between them. The CDR3 sequence is CASSAGVVDTGELFF. As DNA, the CDR3 is TGTGCCAGCAGTGCAGGGGTTGTGGACACCGGGGAGCTGTTTTTT. The entire variable domain, with the rest obtained from reference TRBV9 and TRBJ2-2, is as follows: DSGVTQTPKHLITATGQRVTLRCSPRSGDLSVYWYQQSLDQGLQFLIQYYNGEERAKGNILERFSAQQFPDLHSELNLSSLELGDSALYFCASSAGVVDTGELFFGEGSRLTVL.

This clonotype was observed a handful of times. The chain combines TRBV6-6 with TRBJ2-7; D gene ambiguous. CDR1 is MNHNY and CDR2 is SVGAGI in the germline V gene (reference sequence). This CDR3 spans 13 amino acids. Trimming left V 2 bases short and J 3 bases short, with 8 bases between. The CDR3 region has the DNA TGTGCCAGCAGTTACCAAGGGAACTACGAGCAGTACTTC. It encodes CASSYQGNYEQYF.

This clonotype was seen more than once but under ten times. The V and J genes are TRBV12-3 or TRBV12-4 and TRBJ2-1, with D possibly being TRBD2 (5 bases). The CDR3 runs 12 residues. V lost 5 bases to trimming and J lost 12 bases, with 14 bases between them. CDR3 in DNA: TGTGCCAGCAGTCCACTAGATCGGTGGCAGTTCTTC. Translating it yields CASSPLDRWQFF.

The chain combines TRBV4-1 with TRBJ2-7, with 12 nucleotides matching TRBD2. The CDR3 consists of 14 residues. With 5 bases clipped from V and 8 bases from J, the junction kept 7 bases outside the gene matches. The V gene's germline CDR1 is MGHRA and CDR2 YSYEKL. CDR3 sequence reads: CASSGLAGSLQQYF. Written as DNA, the CDR3 is TGCGCCAGCAGCGGACTAGCGGGAAGTCTCCAGCAGTACTTC.

V usage is TRBV30 and J usage is TRBJ2-7; D may be TRBD1 or TRBD2 (5 bases each). Germline lookup yields CDR1 GTSNPN and CDR2 SVGIG (reference sequence). The CDR3 consists of 14 residues. V was clipped by 2 bases and J by 0 bases, with 11 bases between them. The CDR3 here is CAWSRWGSSYEQYF. The CDR3 coding sequence is TGTGCCTGGAGTCGGTGGGGGAGCTCCTACGAGCAGTACTTC.